Presented here are 10 T cell receptor beta chains from one specimen sequenced in a study of memory CD4+ T cells and cytomegalovirus serostatus. Profiled with immunoSEQ multiplex PCR; TCRdb holds only in-frame clones, not every one. The sample lists tens of thousands of clones; approximately 77% were seen once. Single viable CD3+CD4+CD8-CD45RO+ cells were sorted as the memory CD4+ T cells. The specimen was memory CD4+ T cells from blood. The receptors derive from an adult in good health and CMV-seronegative.

The chain's CDR3 is CASSLGPGGGTEAFF. In DNA form, the CDR3 reads TGTGCCAGCAGCTTGGGCCCCGGGGGGGGCACTGAAGCTTTCTTT. This chain uses TRBV7-6 with TRBJ1-1; D is possibly TRBD1 (5 bases). The length of the CDR3 is 15 residues. Per germline, CDR1 SGHVS and CDR2 FNYEAQ. Trimming took 3 bases from V and 4 from J, leaving 15 bases between them.

This clone was found a few times. The J gene is TRBJ2-2, the V gene TRBV10-3; unclear D gene. V gave up 3 bases and J gave up 6 bases, with 5 bases separating them. This CDR3 has 12 amino acids. The germline gives CDR1 ENHRY, CDR2 SYGVKD. In DNA form, the CDR3 reads TGTGCCATCAGTGACCGGGCCGGGGAGCTGTTTTTT. Protein sequence: CAISDRAGELFF.

The sample holds a few counts of this clone. This chain connects TRBV5-1 to TRBJ2-7, with 7 bases matching TRBD1. Germline CDR1 reads SGHRS; CDR2 reads YFSETQ. V trimming: 2 bases; J trimming: 1 base; junction bases outside the gene matches: 9. This CDR3 contains 16 residues. In nucleotides, the CDR3 is TGCGCCAGCAGCTTCTCCCCCCAGGGGGAGTCCTACGAGCAGTACTTC. Residues: CASSFSPQGESYEQYF.

The CDR3 is CASSLEAGEYNEQFF. The CDR3 bases are TGTGCCAGCAGCTTAGAGGCAGGGGAATACAATGAGCAGTTCTTC. The chain has TRBV11-2 and TRBJ2-1, with a tentative D call TRBD1 (6 bases). The CDR3 is made up of 15 amino acids. Germline lookup yields CDR1 SGHAT and CDR2 FQNNGV. V was cut by 0 bases and J by 4 bases, with 10 bases left in between. Together with reference TRBV11-2 and TRBJ2-1, the CDR3 gives the full variable domain: EAGVAQSPRYKIIEKRQSVAFWCNPISGHATLYWYQQILGQGPKLLIQFQNNGVVDDSQLPKDRFSAERLKGVDSTLKIQPAKLEDSAVYLCASSLEAGEYNEQFFGPGTRLTVL.

This chain uses TRBV5-4 with TRBJ1-5; no firm D call. The V gene lost 4 bases and the J gene lost 4 bases, with 9 bases spanning the gap. This CDR3 is built from 13 residues. In germline, CDR1 is SGHNT, CDR2 YYREEE (reference sequence). CDR3 loop: CASSMDPNQPQHF. In nucleotides, the CDR3 is TGTGCCAGCAGCATGGACCCTAATCAGCCCCAGCATTTT.

This chain connects TRBV19 to TRBJ1-2; D is possibly TRBD1 (5 bases). V lost 1 base, J lost 6 bases, and 15 bases lay in between. This CDR3 has 15 residues. The germline V gene has CDR1 LNHDA and CDR2 SQIVND (reference sequence). This CDR3 reads CASSIVSPQAHGYTF. The CDR3 coding sequence is TGTGCCAGTAGTATAGTTTCTCCACAGGCCCATGGCTACACCTTC.

The chain has TRBV19 and TRBJ1-5; D remains ambiguous. The CDR3 sequence is 18 residues long. Trimming removed 6 bases at V and 4 bases at J, with 25 bases between. The germline V gene encodes CDR1 LNHDA and CDR2 SQIVND (reference sequence). In nucleotides, the CDR3 is TGTGCCAGTAGCCCGGGTGGTACCAGCCCTCAACCAAATCAGCCCCAGCATTTT. Its protein is CASSPGGTSPQPNQPQHF.

The rearrangement links TRBV19 to TRBJ2-7; 9 nucleotides line up with TRBD2. Losses at the gene ends were 4 bases for V and 4 bases for J; bases not matched to a gene: 11. CDR1 and CDR2 from the germline V gene are LNHDA and SQIVND (reference sequence). This CDR3 contains 16 residues. The CDR3 is CASSTNLAGAHYEQYF. DNA of the CDR3: TGTGCCAGTAGTACCAACTTAGCGGGAGCACATTACGAGCAGTACTTC.

This chain connects TRBV20-1 to TRBJ1-2; TRBD1 might be the D (6 bases). CDR1 is DFQATT, CDR2 SNEGSKA, per germline (reference sequence). The CDR3 covers 11 residues. Trimming took off 4 bases at V and 8 bases at J, with 11 bases between the two ends. DNA of the CDR3: TGCAGTGCTACCCGGGGGGCGGGCTACACCTTC. Translated: CSATRGAGYTF.

The chain joins TRBV27 to TRBJ1-1, with a tentative D call TRBD1 (5 bases). Germline CDR1 reads MNHEY; CDR2 reads SMNVEV (reference sequence). The CDR3 is made up of 15 amino acids. V shed 1 base and J shed 4 bases, with 13 bases lying between them. CDR3 loop: CASSLYSQGSTEAFF. In nucleotides, the CDR3 is TGTGCCAGCAGTTTATACTCTCAGGGTTCCACTGAAGCTTTCTTT.